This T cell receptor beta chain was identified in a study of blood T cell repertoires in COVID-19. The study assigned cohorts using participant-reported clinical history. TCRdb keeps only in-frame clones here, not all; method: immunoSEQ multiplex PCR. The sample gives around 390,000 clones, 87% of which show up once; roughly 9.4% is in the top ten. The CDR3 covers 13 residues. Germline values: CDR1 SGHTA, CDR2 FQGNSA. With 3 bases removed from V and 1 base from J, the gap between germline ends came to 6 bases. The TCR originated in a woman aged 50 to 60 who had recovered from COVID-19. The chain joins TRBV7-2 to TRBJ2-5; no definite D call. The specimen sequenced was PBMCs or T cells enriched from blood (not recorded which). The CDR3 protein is CASSFSAQETQYF. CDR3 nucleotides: TGTGCCAGCAGCTTTAGTGCCCAAGAGACCCAGTACTTC. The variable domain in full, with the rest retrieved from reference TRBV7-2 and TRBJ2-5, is GAGVSQSPSNKVTEKGKDVELRCDPISGHTALYWYRQSLGQGLEFLIYFQGNSAPDKSGLPSDRFSAERTGGSVSTLTIQRTQQEDSAVYLCASSFSAQETQYFGPGTRLLVL.